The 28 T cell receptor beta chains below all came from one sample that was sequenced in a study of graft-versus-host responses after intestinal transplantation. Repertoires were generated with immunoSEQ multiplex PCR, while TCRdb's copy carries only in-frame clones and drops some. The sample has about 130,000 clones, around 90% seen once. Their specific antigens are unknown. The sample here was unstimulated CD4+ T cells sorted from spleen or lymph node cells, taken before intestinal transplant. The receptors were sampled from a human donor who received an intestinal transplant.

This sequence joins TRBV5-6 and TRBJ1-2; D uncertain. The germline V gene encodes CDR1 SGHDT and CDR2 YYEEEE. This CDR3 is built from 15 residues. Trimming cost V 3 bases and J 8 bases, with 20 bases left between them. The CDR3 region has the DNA TGTGCCAGCAGCTCTCGACAAGTTTGGGCAGGAGGCTACACCTTC. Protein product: CASSSRQVWAGGYTF.

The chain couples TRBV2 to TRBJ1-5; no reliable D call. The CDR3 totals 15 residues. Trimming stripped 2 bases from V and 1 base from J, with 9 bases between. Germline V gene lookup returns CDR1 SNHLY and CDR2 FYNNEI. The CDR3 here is CASSEFAMSNQPQHF. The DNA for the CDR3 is TGTGCCAGCAGTGAATTTGCCATGAGCAATCAGCCCCAGCATTTT.

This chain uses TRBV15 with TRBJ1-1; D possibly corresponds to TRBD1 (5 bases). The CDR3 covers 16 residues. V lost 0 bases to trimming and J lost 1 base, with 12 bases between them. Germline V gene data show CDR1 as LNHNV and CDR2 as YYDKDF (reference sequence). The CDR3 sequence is CATSREHPGPNTEAFF. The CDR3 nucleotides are TGTGCCACCAGCAGAGAACATCCGGGACCGAACACTGAAGCTTTCTTT.

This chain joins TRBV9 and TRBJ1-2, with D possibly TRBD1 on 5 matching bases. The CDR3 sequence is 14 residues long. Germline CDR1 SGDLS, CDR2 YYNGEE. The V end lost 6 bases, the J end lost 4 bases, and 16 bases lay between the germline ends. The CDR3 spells CASTMTATGYGYTF. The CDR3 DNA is TGTGCCAGCACCATGACAGCCACGGGCTATGGCTACACCTTC. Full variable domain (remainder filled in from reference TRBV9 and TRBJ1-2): DSGVTQTPKHLITATGQRVTLRCSPRSGDLSVYWYQQSLDQGLQFLIQYYNGEERAKGNILERFSAQQFPDLHSELNLSSLELGDSALYFCASTMTATGYGYTFGSGTRLTVV.

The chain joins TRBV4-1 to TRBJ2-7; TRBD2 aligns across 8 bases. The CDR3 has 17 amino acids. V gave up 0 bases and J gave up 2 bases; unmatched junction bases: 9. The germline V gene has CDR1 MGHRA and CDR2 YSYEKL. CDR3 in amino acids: CASSQDRNSGTPYEQYF. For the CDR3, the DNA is TGCGCCAGCAGCCAAGATCGGAATAGCGGGACACCCTACGAGCAGTACTTC.

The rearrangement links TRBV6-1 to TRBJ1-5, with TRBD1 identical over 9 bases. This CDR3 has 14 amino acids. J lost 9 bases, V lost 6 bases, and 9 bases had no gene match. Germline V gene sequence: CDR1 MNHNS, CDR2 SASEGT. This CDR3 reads CASSPYRGQRPQHF. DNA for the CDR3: TGTGCCAGCAGCCCCTACAGGGGGCAGCGGCCCCAGCATTTT.

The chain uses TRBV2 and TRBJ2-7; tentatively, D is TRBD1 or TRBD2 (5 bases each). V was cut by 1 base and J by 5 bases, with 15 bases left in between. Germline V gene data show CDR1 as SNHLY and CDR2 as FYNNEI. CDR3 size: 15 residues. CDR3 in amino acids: CASSEVGDDLHEQYF. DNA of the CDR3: TGTGCCAGCAGTGAAGTGGGGGATGACCTCCACGAGCAGTACTTC.

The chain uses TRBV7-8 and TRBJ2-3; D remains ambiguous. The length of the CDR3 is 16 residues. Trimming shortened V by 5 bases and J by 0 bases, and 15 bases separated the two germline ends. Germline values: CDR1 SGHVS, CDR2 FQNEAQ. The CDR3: CASSQLPLLSTDTQYF. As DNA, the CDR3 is TGTGCCAGCAGCCAATTACCCCTACTCAGCACAGATACGCAGTATTTT.

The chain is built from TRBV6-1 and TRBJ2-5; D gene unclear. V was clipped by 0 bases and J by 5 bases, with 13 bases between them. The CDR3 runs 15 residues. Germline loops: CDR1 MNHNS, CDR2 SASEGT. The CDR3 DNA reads TGTGCCAGCAGTGAAGCTAGGGCACAATGGGAGACCCAGTACTTC. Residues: CASSEARAQWETQYF.

The CDR3 nucleotides are TGTGCCAGCAGCCCTTCTACTGGCTCCTACAATGAGCAGTTCTTC. Its translation is CASSPSTGSYNEQFF. The V and J genes are TRBV7-3 and TRBJ2-1; D is ambiguous. The germline gives CDR1 SGHTA, CDR2 FQGTGA. This CDR3 has 15 residues. Trimming cost V 5 bases and J 0 bases, with 11 bases left between them.

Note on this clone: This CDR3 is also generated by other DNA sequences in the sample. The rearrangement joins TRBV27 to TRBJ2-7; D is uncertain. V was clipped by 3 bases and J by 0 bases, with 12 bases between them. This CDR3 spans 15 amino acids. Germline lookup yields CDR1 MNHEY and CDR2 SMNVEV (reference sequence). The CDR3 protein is CASSFSGLISYEQYF. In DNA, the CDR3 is TGTGCCAGCAGTTTCTCAGGCCTGATCTCCTACGAGCAGTACTTC.

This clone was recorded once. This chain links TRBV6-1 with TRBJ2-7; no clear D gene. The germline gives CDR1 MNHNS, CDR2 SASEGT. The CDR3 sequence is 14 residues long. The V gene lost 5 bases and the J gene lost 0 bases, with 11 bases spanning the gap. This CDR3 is CASSYQRISYEQYF. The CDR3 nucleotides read TGTGCCAGCAGTTATCAGAGAATCTCCTACGAGCAGTACTTC.

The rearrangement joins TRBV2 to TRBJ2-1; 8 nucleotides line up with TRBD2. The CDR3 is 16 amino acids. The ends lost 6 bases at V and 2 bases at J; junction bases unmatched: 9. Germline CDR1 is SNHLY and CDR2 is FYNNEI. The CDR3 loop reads CASRTDTGRAYNEQFF. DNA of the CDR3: TGTGCCAGCAGGACAGATACCGGGAGGGCCTACAATGAGCAGTTCTTC.

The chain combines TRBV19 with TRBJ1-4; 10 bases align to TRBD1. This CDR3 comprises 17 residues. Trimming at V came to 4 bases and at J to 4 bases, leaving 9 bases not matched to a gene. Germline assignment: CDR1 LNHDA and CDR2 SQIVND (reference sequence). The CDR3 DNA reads TGTGCCAGTAGTAACCGGGACAGGGGCACGGGTAATGAAAAACTGTTTTTT. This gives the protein CASSNRDRGTGNEKLFF.

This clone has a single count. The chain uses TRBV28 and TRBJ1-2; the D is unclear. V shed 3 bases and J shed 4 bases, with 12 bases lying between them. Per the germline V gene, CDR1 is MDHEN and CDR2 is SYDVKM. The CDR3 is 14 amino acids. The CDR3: CASSFSGVPYGYTF. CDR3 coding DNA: TGTGCCAGCAGTTTTTCCGGGGTACCCTATGGCTACACCTTC.

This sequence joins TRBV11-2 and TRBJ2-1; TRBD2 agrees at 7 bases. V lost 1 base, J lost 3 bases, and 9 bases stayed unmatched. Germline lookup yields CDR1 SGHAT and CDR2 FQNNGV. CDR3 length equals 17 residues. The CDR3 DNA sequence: TGTGCCAGCAGCTTAGTCAGAGCGGGAATCAACTACAATGAGCAGTTCTTC. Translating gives CASSLVRAGINYNEQFF.

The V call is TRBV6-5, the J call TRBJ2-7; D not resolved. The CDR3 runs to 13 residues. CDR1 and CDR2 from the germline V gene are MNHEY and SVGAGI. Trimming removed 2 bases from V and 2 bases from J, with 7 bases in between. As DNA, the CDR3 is TGTGCCAGCAGTTACCAGCATCCCTACGAGCAGTACTTC. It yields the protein CASSYQHPYEQYF.

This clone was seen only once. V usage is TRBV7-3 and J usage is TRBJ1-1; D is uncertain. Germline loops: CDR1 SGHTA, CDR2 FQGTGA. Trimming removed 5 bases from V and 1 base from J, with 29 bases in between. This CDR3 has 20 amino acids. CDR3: CASSPPSLLVQAERNTEAFF. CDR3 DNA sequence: TGTGCCAGCAGCCCCCCTTCCCTTCTCGTTCAGGCGGAGAGGAACACTGAAGCTTTCTTT.

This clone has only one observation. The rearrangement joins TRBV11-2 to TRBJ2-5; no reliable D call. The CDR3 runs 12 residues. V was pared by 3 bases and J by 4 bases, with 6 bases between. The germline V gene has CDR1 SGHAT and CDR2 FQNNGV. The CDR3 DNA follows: TGTGCCAGCAGCTTTTTAAGAGAGACCCAGTACTTC. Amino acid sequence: CASSFLRETQYF. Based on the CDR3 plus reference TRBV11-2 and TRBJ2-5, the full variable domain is EAGVAQSPRYKIIEKRQSVAFWCNPISGHATLYWYQQILGQGPKLLIQFQNNGVVDDSQLPKDRFSAERLKGVDSTLKIQPAKLEDSAVYLCASSFLRETQYFGPGTRLLVL.

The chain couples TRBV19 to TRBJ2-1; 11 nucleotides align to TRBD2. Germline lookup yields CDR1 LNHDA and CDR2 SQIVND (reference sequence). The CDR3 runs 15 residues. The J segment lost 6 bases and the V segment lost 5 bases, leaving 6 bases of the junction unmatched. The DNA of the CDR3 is TGTGCCAGTAGTGCTAGCGGGAGGCCCCTCAATGAGCAGTTCTTC. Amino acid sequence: CASSASGRPLNEQFF.

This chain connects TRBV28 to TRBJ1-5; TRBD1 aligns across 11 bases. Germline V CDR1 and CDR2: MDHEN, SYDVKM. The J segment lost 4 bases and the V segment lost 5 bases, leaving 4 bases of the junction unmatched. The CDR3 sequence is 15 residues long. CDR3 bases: TGTGCCAGCAGTAGCGGGACAGGGGGTAATCAGCCCCAGCATTTT. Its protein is CASSSGTGGNQPQHF.

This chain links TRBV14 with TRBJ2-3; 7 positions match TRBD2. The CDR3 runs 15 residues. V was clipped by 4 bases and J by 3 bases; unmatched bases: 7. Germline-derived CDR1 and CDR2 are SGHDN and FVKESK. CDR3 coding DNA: TGTGCCAGCAGCCGCCGACTAGCCCCAACAGATACGCAGTATTTT. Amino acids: CASSRRLAPTDTQYF. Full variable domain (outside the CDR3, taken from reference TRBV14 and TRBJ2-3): EAGVTQFPSHSVIEKGQTVTLRCDPISGHDNLYWYRRVMGKEIKFLLHFVKESKQDESGMPNNRFLAERTGGTYSTLKVQPAELEDSGVYFCASSRRLAPTDTQYFGPGTRLTVL.

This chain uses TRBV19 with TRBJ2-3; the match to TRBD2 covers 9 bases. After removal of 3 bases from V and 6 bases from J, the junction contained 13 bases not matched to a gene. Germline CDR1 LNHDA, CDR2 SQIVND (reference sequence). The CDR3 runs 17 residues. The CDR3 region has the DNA TGTGCCAGTAGTATGGGTTTAGCTAGCGGGATTTTCGATACGCAGTATTTT. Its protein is CASSMGLASGIFDTQYF.

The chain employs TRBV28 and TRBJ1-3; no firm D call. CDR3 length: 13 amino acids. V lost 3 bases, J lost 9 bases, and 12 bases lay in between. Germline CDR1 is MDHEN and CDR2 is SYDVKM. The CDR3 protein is CASSLGSEATIYF. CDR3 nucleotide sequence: TGTGCCAGCAGTTTGGGTTCGGAGGCCACCATATATTTT. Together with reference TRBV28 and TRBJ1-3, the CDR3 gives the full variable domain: DVKVTQSSRYLVKRTGEKVFLECVQDMDHENMFWYRQDPGLGLRLIYFSYDVKMKEKGDIPEGYSVSREKKERFSLILESASTNQTSMYLCASSLGSEATIYFGEGSWLTVV.

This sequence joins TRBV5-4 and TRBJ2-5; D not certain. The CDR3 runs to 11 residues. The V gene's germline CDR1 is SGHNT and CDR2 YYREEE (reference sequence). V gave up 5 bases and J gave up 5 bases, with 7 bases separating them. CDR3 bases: TGTGCCAGCAGTCAAATGGAGACCCAGTACTTC. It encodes CASSQMETQYF.

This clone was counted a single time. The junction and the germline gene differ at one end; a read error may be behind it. The CDR3 region has the DNA TGTGCCAGCCGGACTAGCGGGAGCGCTAACACAGATATGCAGTATTTT. It specifies CASRTSGSANTDMQYF. The J gene is TRBJ2-3, the V gene TRBV19, with 13 positions matching TRBD2. Germline V lookup: CDR1 LNHDA, CDR2 SQIVND (reference sequence). The CDR3 has 16 residues.

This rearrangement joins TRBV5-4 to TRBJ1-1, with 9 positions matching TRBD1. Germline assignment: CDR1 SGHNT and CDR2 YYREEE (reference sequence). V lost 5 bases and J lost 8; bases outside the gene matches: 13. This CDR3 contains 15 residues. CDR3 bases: TGTGCCAGCAGTCATATCGACAGGGGGAGCCACGAAGCTTTCTTT. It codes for CASSHIDRGSHEAFF.

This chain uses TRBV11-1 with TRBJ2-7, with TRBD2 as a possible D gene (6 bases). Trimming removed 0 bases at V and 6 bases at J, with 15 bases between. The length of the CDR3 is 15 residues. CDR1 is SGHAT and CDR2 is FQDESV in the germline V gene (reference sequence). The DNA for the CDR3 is TGTGCCAGCAGCTTAGCGGGAGGCACCTCTGCCGAGCAGTACTTC. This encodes CASSLAGGTSAEQYF.